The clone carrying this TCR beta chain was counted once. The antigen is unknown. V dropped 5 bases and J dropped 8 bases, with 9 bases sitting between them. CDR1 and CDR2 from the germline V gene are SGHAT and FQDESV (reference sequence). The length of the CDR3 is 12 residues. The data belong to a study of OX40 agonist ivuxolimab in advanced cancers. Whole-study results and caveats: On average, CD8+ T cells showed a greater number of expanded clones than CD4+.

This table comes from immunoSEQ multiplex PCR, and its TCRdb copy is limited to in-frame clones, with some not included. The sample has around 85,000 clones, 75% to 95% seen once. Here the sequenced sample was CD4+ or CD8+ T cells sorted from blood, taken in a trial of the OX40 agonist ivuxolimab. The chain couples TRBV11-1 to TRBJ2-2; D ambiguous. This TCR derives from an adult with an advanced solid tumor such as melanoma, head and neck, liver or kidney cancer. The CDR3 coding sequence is TGTGCCAGCAGCCCCAGCTATGGGGAGCTGTTTTTT. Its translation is CASSPSYGELFF.